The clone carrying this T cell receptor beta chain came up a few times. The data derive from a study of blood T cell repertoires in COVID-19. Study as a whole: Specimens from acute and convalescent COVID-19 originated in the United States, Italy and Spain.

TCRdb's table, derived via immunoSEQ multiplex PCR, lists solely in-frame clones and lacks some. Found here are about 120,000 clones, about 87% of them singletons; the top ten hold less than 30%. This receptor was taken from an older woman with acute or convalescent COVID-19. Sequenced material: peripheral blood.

The CDR3 protein is CASGTGFWGYTF. The CDR3 bases are TGTGCCAGCGGGACAGGGTTCTGGGGCTACACCTTC. The V and J genes are TRBV3-1 (or the pseudogene TRBV3-2) and TRBJ1-2; TRBD1 matches at 9 bases. The CDR3 runs to 12 residues. Looked up from germline, CDR1 is LGHDT and CDR2 is YNNKEL (reference sequence). V lost 8 bases to trimming and J lost 8 bases; unmatched junction nucleotides: 6.